This T cell receptor beta chain was sequenced during a study of T cells in narcolepsy. Study context: Healthy controls were enrolled alongside patients with narcolepsy type 1 or type 2. General observations from the study: Blood of same and different patients, but not healthy controls, reportedly held recurring autoreactive clonotypes. Autoreactive HCRT-specific and TRIB2-specific clonotypes were marked in same-patient CSF-versus-blood CD4+ comparisons.

The CDR3 extends over 14 amino acids. V shed 2 bases and J 8 bases; nucleotides not matched to a gene: 7. Germline values: CDR1 SGHRS, CDR2 YFSETQ. Sequencing was performed with immunoSEQ multiplex PCR; in TCRdb, only in-frame clones are kept and a portion is missing. Among 20,000 to 30,000 clones listed, about four fifths were seen once. In regard to this clone: Its antigen is unidentified.

The gene calls are TRBV5-1 and TRBJ2-1; 7 bases map to TRBD2. The sequencing input was memory (CD45RA-) CD4+ T cells from blood. The TCR originated in a human donor in good health. This CDR3 reads CASSLGLGIDEQFF. The CDR3 nucleotides are TGCGCCAGCAGCTTAGGACTAGGTATCGATGAGCAGTTCTTC.